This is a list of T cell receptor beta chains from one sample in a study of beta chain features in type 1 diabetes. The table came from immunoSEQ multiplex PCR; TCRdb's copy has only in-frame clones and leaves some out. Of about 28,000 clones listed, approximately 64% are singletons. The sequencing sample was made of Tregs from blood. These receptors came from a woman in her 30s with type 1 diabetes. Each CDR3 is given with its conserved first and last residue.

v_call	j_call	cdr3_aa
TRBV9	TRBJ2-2	CASSVARSSGLTGELFF
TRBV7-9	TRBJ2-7	CASSSGLPGSYEQYF
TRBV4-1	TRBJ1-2	CASSQDLVQIYGYTF
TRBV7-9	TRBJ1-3	CASSLFVVRDSGNTIYF
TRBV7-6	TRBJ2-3	CASSRRADTQYF
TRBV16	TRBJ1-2	CASSRQSYGYTF
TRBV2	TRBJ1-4	CASREGVTNEKLFF
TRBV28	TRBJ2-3	CASSSRGGQGPGRYTDTQYF
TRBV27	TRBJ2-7	CASSYSGTGLYEQYF
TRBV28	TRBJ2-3	CASSSSGGGRTDTQYF
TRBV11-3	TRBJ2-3	CASSLDRAATDTQYF
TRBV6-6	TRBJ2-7	CASRPGLAGDEQYF
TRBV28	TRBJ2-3	CASHNLLAGSTDTQYF
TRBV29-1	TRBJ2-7	CSGTGTATYEQYF
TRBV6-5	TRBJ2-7	CASRLPGGAAYEQYF
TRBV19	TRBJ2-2	CASSSPGQGLTGELFF
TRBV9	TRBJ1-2	CASSVATGGLYYGYTF
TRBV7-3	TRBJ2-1	CASSLGLAGWNEQFF
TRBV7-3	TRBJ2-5	CASSLDRGHETQYF
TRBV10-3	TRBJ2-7	CAISESASGTYEQYF
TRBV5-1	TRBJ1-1	CASSLGTGASEAFF
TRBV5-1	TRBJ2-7	CASSESSGYEQYF
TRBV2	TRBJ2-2	CATTGGVRTGELFF